This section outlines one TCR beta chain sequence together with its context. Its antigen is unidentified. After expansion with viral peptide pools in the ViraFEST assay, antigen-specific CD4+ T cells were sequenced. Cultured cells yielded isolated CD4+ T cells after more than nine days. Each vaccine recipient was nucleocapsid antibody negative and had no prior SARS-CoV-2 infection. The data stem from a study of vaccination effects on CD4 cells after COVID-19. Generated by immunoSEQ multiplex PCR, the TCRdb table keeps only in-frame clones and is missing some. The table lists 20,000 to 30,000 clones, around three quarters of them singletons. This clonotype originated in a human donor who received a COVID-19 vaccine. Source: CD4+ T cells from PBMCs cultured with HCoV-NL63 spike peptides, taken before COVID-19 vaccination.

The CDR3 reads CASSEVGGSSYNSPLHF. The CDR3 nucleotides read TGTGCCAGCAGTGAAGTAGGTGGCAGCTCCTATAATTCACCCCTCCACTTT. V gene TRBV6-1 combines with J gene TRBJ1-6, with D uncertain. Germline CDR1 MNHNS, CDR2 SASEGT. This CDR3 has 17 amino acids. The ends were cut back, 1 base at V and 0 bases at J, with 10 bases in the middle.